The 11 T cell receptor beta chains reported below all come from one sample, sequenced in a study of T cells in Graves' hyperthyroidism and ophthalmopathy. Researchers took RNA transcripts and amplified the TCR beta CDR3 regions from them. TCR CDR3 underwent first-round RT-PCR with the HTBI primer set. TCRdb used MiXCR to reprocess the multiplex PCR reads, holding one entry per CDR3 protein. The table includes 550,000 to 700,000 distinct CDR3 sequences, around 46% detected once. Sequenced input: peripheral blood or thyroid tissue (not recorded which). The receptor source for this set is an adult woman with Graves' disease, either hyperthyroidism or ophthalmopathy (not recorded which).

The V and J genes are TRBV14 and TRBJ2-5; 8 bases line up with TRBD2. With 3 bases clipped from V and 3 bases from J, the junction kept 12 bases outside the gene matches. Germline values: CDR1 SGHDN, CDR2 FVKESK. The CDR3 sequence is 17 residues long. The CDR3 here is CASSHRRSGSSKETQYF. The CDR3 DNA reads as TGTGCCAGCAGCCACCGTCGCAGCGGGAGTAGTAAAGAGACCCAGTACTTC.

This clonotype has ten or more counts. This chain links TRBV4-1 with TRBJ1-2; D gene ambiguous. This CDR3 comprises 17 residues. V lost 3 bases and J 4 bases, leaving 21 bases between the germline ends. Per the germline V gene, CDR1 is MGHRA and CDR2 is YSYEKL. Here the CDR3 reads CASSQAPLLPGVYGYTF. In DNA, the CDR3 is TGCGCCAGCAGCCAGGCCCCCCTACTTCCTGGGGTCTATGGCTACACCTTC.

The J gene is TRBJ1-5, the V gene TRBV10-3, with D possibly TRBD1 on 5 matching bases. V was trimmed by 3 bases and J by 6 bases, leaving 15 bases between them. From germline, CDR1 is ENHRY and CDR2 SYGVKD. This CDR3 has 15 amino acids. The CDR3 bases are TGTGCCATCAGTGACCGCGGGCAGGGAATTCAGCCCCAGCATTTT. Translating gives CAISDRGQGIQPQHF.

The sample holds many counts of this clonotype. The CDR3 protein is CASSQDERVSGEQYF. The CDR3 bases are TGTGCCAGCAGCCAAGATGAGCGGGTTTCGGGCGAGCAGTACTTC. The J gene is TRBJ2-7, the V gene TRBV4-2, with D tentatively TRBD2 (6 bases). This CDR3 comprises 15 residues. The germline V gene encodes CDR1 LGHNA and CDR2 YNFKEQ. The V end was cut by 0 bases, the J end by 6 bases, with 15 bases between.

This CDR3 is CASKRQGAFSSRGQFF. DNA for the CDR3: TGTGCCAGCAAGAGACAGGGGGCTTTTTCAAGTAGGGGGCAGTTCTTC. V is TRBV2 and J is TRBJ2-1; TRBD1 matches at 10 bases. This CDR3 has 16 residues. V trimming: 7 bases; J trimming: 12 bases; junction bases outside the gene matches: 18. From germline, CDR1 is SNHLY and CDR2 FYNNEI.

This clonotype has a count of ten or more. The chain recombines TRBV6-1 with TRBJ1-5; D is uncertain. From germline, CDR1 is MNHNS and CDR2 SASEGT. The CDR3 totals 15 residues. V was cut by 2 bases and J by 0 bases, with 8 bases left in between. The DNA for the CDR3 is TGTGCCAGCAGTGAATTTACCTATAGCAATCAGCCCCAGCATTTT. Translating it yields CASSEFTYSNQPQHF.

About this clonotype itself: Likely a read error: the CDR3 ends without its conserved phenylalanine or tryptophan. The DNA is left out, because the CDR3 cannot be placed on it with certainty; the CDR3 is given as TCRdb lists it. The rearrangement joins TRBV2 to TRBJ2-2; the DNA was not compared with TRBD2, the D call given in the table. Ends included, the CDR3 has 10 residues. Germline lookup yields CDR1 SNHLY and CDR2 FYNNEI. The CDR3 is CASSVAGTSY.

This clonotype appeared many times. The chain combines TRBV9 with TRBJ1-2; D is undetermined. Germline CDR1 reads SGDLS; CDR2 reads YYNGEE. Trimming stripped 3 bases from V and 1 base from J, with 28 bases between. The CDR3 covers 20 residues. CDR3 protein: CASSANLGPGDSAGNYGYTF. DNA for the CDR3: TGTGCCAGCAGCGCCAACCTAGGTCCGGGAGACTCGGCGGGTAACTATGGCTACACCTTC.

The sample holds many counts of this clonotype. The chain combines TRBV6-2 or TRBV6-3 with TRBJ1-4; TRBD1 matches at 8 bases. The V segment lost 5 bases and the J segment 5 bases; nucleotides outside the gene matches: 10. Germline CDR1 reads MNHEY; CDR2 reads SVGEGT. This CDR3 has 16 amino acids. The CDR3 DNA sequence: TGTGCCAGCAGTCAAGCCCGGGACAGGATCAATGAAAAACTGTTTTTT. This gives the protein CASSQARDRINEKLFF.

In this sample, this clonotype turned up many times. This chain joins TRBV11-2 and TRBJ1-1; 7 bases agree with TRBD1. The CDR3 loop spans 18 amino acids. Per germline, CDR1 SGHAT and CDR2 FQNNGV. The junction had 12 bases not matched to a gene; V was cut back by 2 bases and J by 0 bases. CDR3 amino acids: CASSLNAAGGRMNTEAFF. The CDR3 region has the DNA TGTGCCAGCAGCTTAAATGCAGCAGGGGGAAGGATGAACACTGAAGCTTTCTTT.

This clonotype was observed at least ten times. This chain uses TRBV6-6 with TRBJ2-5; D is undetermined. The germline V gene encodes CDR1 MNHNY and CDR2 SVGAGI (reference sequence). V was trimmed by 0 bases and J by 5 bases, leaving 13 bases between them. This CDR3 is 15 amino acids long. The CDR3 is CASSYSFAARETQYF. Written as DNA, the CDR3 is TGTGCCAGCAGTTACTCGTTTGCTGCACGGGAGACCCAGTACTTC.